The 21 T cell receptor beta chains below come from one sample, sequenced in a study of blood T cells in healthy people across ages. A second PCR of about 7 to 12 cycles used a sample-barcoded 5' primer and a J-beta primer mix. TCRdb independently ran MiXCR on the 5' RACE reads; one entry per CDR3 protein. Here the sample spans roughly 650,000 distinct CDR3 sequences, around 32% being singletons. Sequencing was carried out using blood. All receptors derive from a woman of 80 years or more in good health.

The chain joins TRBV7-2 to TRBJ1-5, with 10 bases lining up with TRBD1. The germline V gene encodes CDR1 SGHTA and CDR2 FQGNSA. This CDR3 comprises 14 residues. With V trimmed by 5 bases and J by 7 bases, 5 bases remained unmatched. CDR3 amino acids: CASSPDRGRQPQHF. The CDR3 DNA follows: TGTGCCAGCAGCCCAGACAGGGGGCGGCAGCCCCAGCATTTT.

As for this clonotype: It may be a read error: a sequence one base away is much more abundant. The chain employs TRBV6-2 or TRBV6-3 and TRBJ1-2, with D possibly TRBD1 on 5 matching bases. CDR1 is MNHEY and CDR2 is SVGEGT in the germline V gene. V lost 6 bases, J lost 0 bases, and 17 bases lay in between. This CDR3 spans 16 amino acids. CDR3 DNA: TGTGCCAGCAGCGAGGAATGGGGGAAGGCTAACTATGGCTACACCTTC. Protein sequence: CASSEEWGKANYGYTF.

This clonotype was seen at least ten times. J is TRBJ2-1 and V is TRBV12-3 or TRBV12-4, with D uncertain. V lost 2 bases and J lost 9, with 5 bases in between. The CDR3 length is 11 residues. The CDR3 is CASSLMTEQFF. CDR3 bases: TGTGCCAGCAGTTTAATGACTGAGCAGTTCTTC.

This clonotype was observed a single time. An end of the junction differs from the germline gene, which may be a read error. The J gene is TRBJ2-1, the V gene TRBV13; the match to TRBD2 covers 8 bases. Germline CDR1 reads PRHDT; CDR2 reads FYEKMQ (reference sequence). The CDR3 consists of 15 residues. Here the CDR3 DNA reads TGTGTCAGCAGCACAAAGACTAGCGTTGCGAATGAGCAGTTCTTC. It encodes CVSSTKTSVANEQFF.

This clonotype has ten or more counts. The chain has TRBV6-2 or TRBV6-3 and TRBJ2-6; a weak D match, TRBD2 (5 bases). In germline, CDR1 is MNHEY, CDR2 SVGEGT. There are 16 residues in the CDR3. Trimming left V 2 bases short and J 1 base short, with 9 bases between. In DNA, the CDR3 is TGTGCCAGCAGTTACCCCAGGACTTCTGGGGCCAACGTCCTGACTTTC. Translated: CASSYPRTSGANVLTF.

This chain joins TRBV5-4 and TRBJ2-5; D call uncertain. The CDR3 spans 14 residues. Germline lookup yields CDR1 SGHNT and CDR2 YYREEE (reference sequence). Deletions cut 1 base from V and 0 bases from J, with 7 bases between. CDR3 loop: CASSLSQHQETQYF. CDR3 bases: TGTGCCAGCAGCTTGAGCCAGCACCAAGAGACCCAGTACTTC.

In its sample, this clonotype was seen many times. The V gene is TRBV30, the J gene TRBJ2-7; D remains ambiguous. The V and J ends lost 4 bases and 1 base respectively, with 11 bases between them. CDR3 length: 13 residues. CDR1 and CDR2 (germline): GTSNPN, SVGIG (reference sequence). The CDR3 coding sequence is TGTGCCTGGAATTCCTTTTCATCCTACGAGCAGTACTTC. This codes for CAWNSFSSYEQYF.

The table lists this clonotype with a few counts. This rearrangement joins TRBV6-1 to TRBJ1-6; weak D call: TRBD1 (6 bases). Trimming took 1 base from V and 8 from J, leaving 12 bases between them. The germline CDR1 and CDR2 sequences are MNHNS and SASEGT. The CDR3 consists of 15 residues. The CDR3 here is CASSEGGARDSPLHF. The DNA for the CDR3 is TGTGCCAGCAGTGAAGGGGGGGCGAGGGATTCACCCCTCCACTTT.

This clonotype was detected ten times or more. This chain links TRBV30 with TRBJ2-7; D gene ambiguous. Germline V gene sequence: CDR1 GTSNPN, CDR2 SVGIG (reference sequence). CDR3 length: 13 amino acids. V dropped 1 base and J dropped 4 bases, with 11 bases sitting between them. In nucleotides, the CDR3 is TGTGCCTGGAGTGCCATAACCCGGTACGAGCAGTACTTC. Translating gives CAWSAITRYEQYF. Looking up the rest from reference TRBV30 and TRBJ2-7 gives the full variable domain: SQTIHQWPATLVQPVGSPLSLECTVEGTSNPNLYWYRQAAGRGLQLLFYSVGIGQISSEVPQNLSASRPQDRQFILSSKKLLLSDSGFYLCAWSAITRYEQYFGPGTRLTVT.

This clonotype was observed many times. V and J are TRBV29-1 and TRBJ1-4; D not certain. In germline, CDR1 is SQVTM, CDR2 ANQGSEA. The V end lost 5 bases, the J end lost 5 bases, and 12 bases lay between the germline ends. The CDR3 is made up of 13 amino acids. CDR3 DNA: TGCAGCGTTCGAACGGGAGTCAATGAAAAACTGTTTTTT. Translating it yields CSVRTGVNEKLFF.

The V and J genes are TRBV7-2 and TRBJ2-3; 9 bases align to TRBD2. V dropped 5 bases and J dropped 1; count of bases not matched to a gene: 4. In germline, CDR1 is SGHTA, CDR2 FQGNSA. The CDR3 is made up of 15 amino acids. CDR3 sequence reads: CASSLTSGRTDTQYF. Here the CDR3 DNA reads TGTGCCAGCAGCCTTACTAGCGGGCGCACAGATACGCAGTATTTT. The whole variable domain, filled in from reference TRBV7-2 and TRBJ2-3, reads GAGVSQSPSNKVTEKGKDVELRCDPISGHTALYWYRQSLGQGLEFLIYFQGNSAPDKSGLPSDRFSAERTGGSVSTLTIQRTQQEDSAVYLCASSLTSGRTDTQYFGPGTRLTVL.

This clonotype was detected ten times or more. This rearrangement joins TRBV29-1 to TRBJ1-2, with D perhaps matching TRBD1 (5 bases). Germline CDR1 and CDR2: SQVTM and ANQGSEA. This CDR3 has 15 amino acids. Trimming left V 1 base short and J 4 bases short, with 16 bases between. The CDR3 region is CSVEGDSRVPYGYTF. In nucleotides, the CDR3 is TGCAGCGTTGAAGGTGACAGTCGAGTACCCTATGGCTACACCTTC.

Note on this clonotype: A much larger clone lies one base from this, so it may be a read error. The chain joins TRBV20-1 to TRBJ2-4, with D uncertain. The DNA matches TRBJ2-7 better at its end, which makes the J call doubtful. The CDR3 totals 12 residues. Germline V CDR1 and CDR2: DFQATT, SNEGSKA (reference sequence). In DNA, the CDR3 is TGCAGTGCGGCCTGGCTCTCCTACGAGCAGTACTTC. Translating gives CSAAWLSYEQYF.

In DNA form, the CDR3 reads TGTGCCAGCAGGCCCCAGGGGGCTCGAGGGGCACCCCTCCACTTT. Protein sequence: CASRPQGARGAPLHF. The chain carries TRBV3-1 and TRBJ1-6; TRBD1 agrees at 8 bases. V gave up 6 bases and J gave up 11 bases; unmatched junction bases: 12. Germline loops: CDR1 LGHDT, CDR2 YNNKEL (reference sequence). This CDR3 contains 15 residues. The full variable domain, rest sourced from reference TRBV3-1 and TRBJ1-6, is DTAVSQTPKYLVTQMGNDKSIKCEQNLGHDTMYWYKQDSKKFLKIMFSYNNKELIINETVPNRFSPKSPDKAHLNLHINSLELGDSAVYFCASRPQGARGAPLHFGNGTRLTVT.

This clonotype was detected many times. The V and J genes are TRBV6-1 and TRBJ2-1, with TRBD2 matching over 7 bases. The CDR3 is 12 amino acids. Germline values: CDR1 MNHNS, CDR2 SASEGT. Trimming took 8 bases from V and 10 from J; bases not matched to a gene: 8. CDR3 nucleotides: TGTGCCAGCTCCAGACGGCGGGAGGAGCAGTTCTTC. It is translated as CASSRRREEQFF.

This clonotype was picked up a small number of times. The chain links TRBV7-2 to TRBJ1-6, with a tentative D call TRBD1 (5 bases). From germline, CDR1 is SGHTA and CDR2 FQGNSA. The CDR3 runs to 14 residues. Trimming cost V 5 bases and J 12 bases, with 17 bases left between them. The CDR3 sequence is CASSPNGGDRPLHF. Written as DNA, the CDR3 is TGTGCCAGCAGCCCAAACGGGGGGGACCGACCCCTCCACTTT.

This clonotype was detected ten times or more. The V call is TRBV5-1, the J call TRBJ2-3; D uncertain. The CDR3 is made up of 15 amino acids. Germline loops: CDR1 SGHRS, CDR2 YFSETQ. V was trimmed by 5 bases and J by 2 bases, leaving 15 bases between them. CDR3 sequence: CASRSAGQNTDTQYF. The CDR3 nucleotides read TGCGCCAGCAGATCGGCCGGGCAGAACACAGATACGCAGTATTTT.

This clonotype appeared many times. The V call is TRBV6-6, the J call TRBJ1-2, with 8 bases fitting TRBD1. V was clipped by 0 bases and J by 13 bases; unmatched bases: 10. Germline-derived CDR1 and CDR2 are MNHNY and SVGAGI (reference sequence). This CDR3 contains 14 residues. This chain's CDR3 is CASSYSGTDRACTF. The CDR3 bases are TGTGCCAGCAGTTACTCGGGTACGGACAGGGCCTGCACCTTC.

In this sample, this clonotype turned up a few times. This may come from a read error, since a much larger clone is one base off. This chain connects TRBV20-1 to TRBJ2-5; possibly TRBD2 for D (6 bases). CDR3 length equals 12 residues. Looked up from germline, CDR1 is DFQATT and CDR2 is SNEGSKA (reference sequence). Deletions cut 2 bases from V and 9 bases from J, with 13 bases between. In nucleotides, the CDR3 is TGCAGTGCTAGACCTAGCTGGGGGGCCCAGTACTTC. The encoded protein is CSARPSWGAQYF.

In its sample, this clonotype was seen a few times. This chain joins TRBV12-3 or TRBV12-4 and TRBJ2-3; no definite D call. Between the trimmed V and J ends, which lost 6 bases and 11 bases, there was a span of 15 bases. This CDR3 comprises 12 residues. CDR3: CASSLVEDVQYF. In nucleotides, the CDR3 is TGTGCCAGCAGCCTAGTGGAAGATGTGCAGTATTTT.

This clonotype was detected ten times or more. This chain joins TRBV27 and TRBJ2-1, with 12 bases aligning to TRBD2. Germline-derived CDR1 and CDR2 are MNHEY and SMNVEV (reference sequence). This CDR3 region has 18 residues. The V and J ends lost 2 bases and 7 bases, in that order; junction bases with no gene match: 12. The CDR3 spells CASSLGTGLAGGRNEQFF. CDR3 in DNA: TGTGCCAGCAGTTTAGGGACGGGGCTAGCGGGGGGGCGAAATGAGCAGTTCTTC.